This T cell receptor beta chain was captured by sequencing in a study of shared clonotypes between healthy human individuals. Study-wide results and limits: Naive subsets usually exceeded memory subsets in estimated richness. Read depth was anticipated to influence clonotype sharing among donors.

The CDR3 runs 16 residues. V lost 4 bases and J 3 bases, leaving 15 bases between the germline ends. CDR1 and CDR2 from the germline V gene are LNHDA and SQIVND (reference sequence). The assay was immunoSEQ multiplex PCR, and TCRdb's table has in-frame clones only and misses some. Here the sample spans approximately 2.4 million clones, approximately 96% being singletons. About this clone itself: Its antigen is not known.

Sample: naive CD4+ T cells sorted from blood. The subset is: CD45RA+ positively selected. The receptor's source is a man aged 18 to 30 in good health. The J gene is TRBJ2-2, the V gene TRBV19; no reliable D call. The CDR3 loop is CASSTRRRSDTGELFF. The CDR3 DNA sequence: TGTGCCAGTAGTACTCGTAGAAGGAGTGACACCGGGGAGCTGTTTTTT.